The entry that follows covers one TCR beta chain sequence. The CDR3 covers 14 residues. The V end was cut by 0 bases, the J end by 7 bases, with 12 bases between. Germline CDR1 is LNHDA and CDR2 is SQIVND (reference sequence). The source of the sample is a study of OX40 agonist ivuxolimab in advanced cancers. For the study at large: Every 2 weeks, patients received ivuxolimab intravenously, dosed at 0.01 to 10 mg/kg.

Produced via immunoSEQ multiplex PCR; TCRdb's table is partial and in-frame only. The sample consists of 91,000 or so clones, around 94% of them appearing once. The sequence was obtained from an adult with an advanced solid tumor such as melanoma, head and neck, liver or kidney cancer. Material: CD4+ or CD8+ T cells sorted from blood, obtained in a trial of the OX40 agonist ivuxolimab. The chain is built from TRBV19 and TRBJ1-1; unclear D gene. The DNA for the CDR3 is TGTGCCAGTAGTATAGATCTCGGGAAGGTTGAAGCTTTCTTT. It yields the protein CASSIDLGKVEAFF.